This T cell receptor (beta chain) originates from a study of beta chain features in type 1 diabetes. As regards this clone: The antigen is undetermined.

General study points: Cells with high TCR expression could be over-represented when cDNA is sequenced. Moderate yet significant TCRB CDR3 shortening was seen in Type 1 diabetes patients in all four CD4+ subsets.

The isolated RNA, all of it, was reverse transcribed, so expressed TCRB transcripts were what got sequenced. Assay used: immunoSEQ multiplex PCR; TCRdb lists only in-frame clones, some missing. The sample records a few hundred thousand clones, roughly 12% being singletons. The sequence came from a woman aged 18 to 35 with type 1 diabetes. Sequencing was carried out using naive CD4+ T cells from blood.

The CDR3: CASRISGPSYEQYF. In DNA, the CDR3 is TGTGCCAGCAGGATTAGCGGGCCCTCCTACGAGCAGTACTTC. The J gene is TRBJ2-7, the V gene TRBV6-5, with 7 bases matching TRBD2. CDR1 and CDR2 from the germline V gene are MNHEY and SVGAGI. The CDR3 is 14 residues long. After removal of 6 bases from V and 0 bases from J, the junction contained 5 bases not matched to a gene.